Sequencing of this TCR beta chain was carried out in a study of blood T cell repertoires in COVID-19. Study-level information: From the United States, Italy and Spain came samples of acute and convalescent COVID-19.

This CDR3 has 15 residues. Germline CDR1 is SGHVS and CDR2 is FQNEAQ. The V segment lost 4 bases and the J segment 4 bases; nucleotides outside the gene matches: 9. In the authors' methods: Using reference gene primer amplification, nucleated cell counts were estimated. Sequencing was performed with immunoSEQ multiplex PCR; in TCRdb, only in-frame clones are kept and a portion is missing. Clone size and the V and J calls come from that table; the DNA yielded D and trimming. The repertoire holds 250,000 or so clones, 80% to 90% seen once, with over 1.2% in the top ten. The sample taken for sequencing was peripheral blood. J is TRBJ1-2 and V is TRBV7-8; 7 nucleotides agree with TRBD1. This sequence originates from a man older than 75 with acute or convalescent COVID-19. The CDR3 region is CASSSPDRATYGYTF. CDR3 in DNA: TGTGCCAGCAGCTCACCAGACAGGGCCACCTATGGCTACACCTTC.